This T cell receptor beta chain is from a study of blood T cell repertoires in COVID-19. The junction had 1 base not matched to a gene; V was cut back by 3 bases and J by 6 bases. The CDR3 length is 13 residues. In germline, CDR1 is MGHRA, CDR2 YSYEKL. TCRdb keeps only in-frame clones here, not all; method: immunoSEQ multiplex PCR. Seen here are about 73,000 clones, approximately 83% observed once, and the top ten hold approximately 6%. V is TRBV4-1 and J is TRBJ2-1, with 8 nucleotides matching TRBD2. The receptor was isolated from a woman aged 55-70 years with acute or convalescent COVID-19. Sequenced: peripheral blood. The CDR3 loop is CASSHGGGNEQFF. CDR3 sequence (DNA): TGCGCCAGCAGCCACGGGGGGGGCAATGAGCAGTTCTTC.